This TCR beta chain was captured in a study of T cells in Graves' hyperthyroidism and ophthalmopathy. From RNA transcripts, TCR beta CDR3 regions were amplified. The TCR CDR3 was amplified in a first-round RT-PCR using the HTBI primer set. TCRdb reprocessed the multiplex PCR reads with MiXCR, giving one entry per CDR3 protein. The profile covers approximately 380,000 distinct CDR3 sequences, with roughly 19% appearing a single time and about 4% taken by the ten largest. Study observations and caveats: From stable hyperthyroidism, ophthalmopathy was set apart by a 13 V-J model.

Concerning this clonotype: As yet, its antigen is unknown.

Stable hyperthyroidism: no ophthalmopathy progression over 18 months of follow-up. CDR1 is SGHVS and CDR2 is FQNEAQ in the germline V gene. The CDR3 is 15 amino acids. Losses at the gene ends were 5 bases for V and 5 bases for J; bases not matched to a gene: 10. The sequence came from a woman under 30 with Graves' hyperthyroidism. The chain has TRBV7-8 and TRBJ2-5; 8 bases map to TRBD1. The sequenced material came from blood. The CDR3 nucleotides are TGTGCCAGCAGCCAATTGACAGGGGTCGGGGAGACCCAGTACTTC. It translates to CASSQLTGVGETQYF. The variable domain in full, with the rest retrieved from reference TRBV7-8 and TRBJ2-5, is GAGVSQSPRYKVAKRGQDVALRCDPISGHVSLFWYQQALGQGPEFLTYFQNEAQLDKSGLPSDRFFAERPEGSVSTLKIQRTQQEDSAVYLCASSQLTGVGETQYFGPGTRLLVL.